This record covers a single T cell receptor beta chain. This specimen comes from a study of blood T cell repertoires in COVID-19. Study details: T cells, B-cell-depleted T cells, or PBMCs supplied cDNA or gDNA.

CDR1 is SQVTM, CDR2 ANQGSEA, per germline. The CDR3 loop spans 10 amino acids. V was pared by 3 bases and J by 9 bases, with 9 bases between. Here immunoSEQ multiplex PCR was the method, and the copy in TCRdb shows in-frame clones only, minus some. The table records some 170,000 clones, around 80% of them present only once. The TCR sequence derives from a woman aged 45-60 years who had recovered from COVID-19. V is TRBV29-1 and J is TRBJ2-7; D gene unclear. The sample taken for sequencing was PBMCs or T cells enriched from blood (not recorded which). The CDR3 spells CSVERNGQYF. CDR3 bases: TGCAGCGTTGAGAGGAATGGGCAGTACTTC.